This T cell receptor (beta chain) was recovered during a study of shared clonotypes between healthy human individuals. Selected positively for CCR7 and CD45RO-negative, naive CD8 cells excluded terminally differentiated effector memory CD45RA+ cells. This clone occurred once. The method was immunoSEQ multiplex PCR; TCRdb's version includes in-frame clones alone and lacks a portion of them. The sample yields more than 500,000 clones, approximately 95% seen once. Trimming shortened V by 0 bases and J by 5 bases, and 8 bases separated the two germline ends. The CDR3 length is 13 residues. The receptor comes from a woman in her twenties or thirties in good health. V and J are TRBV5-7 and TRBJ2-5; D not resolved. TRBV5-7 belongs to the ORF category, with a function that is uncertain. Sample: naive CD8+ T cells sorted from blood. The CDR3: CASSLDRPETQYF. CDR3 DNA sequence: TGTGCCAGCAGCTTGGATCGCCCGGAGACCCAGTACTTC.